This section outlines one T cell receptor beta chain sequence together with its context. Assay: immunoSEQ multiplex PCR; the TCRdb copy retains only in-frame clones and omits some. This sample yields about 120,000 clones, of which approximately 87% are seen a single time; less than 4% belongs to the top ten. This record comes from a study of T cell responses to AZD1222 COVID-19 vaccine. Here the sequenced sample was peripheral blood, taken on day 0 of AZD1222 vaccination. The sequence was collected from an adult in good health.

The chain's CDR3 is CASRWGYTGELFF. The CDR3 DNA reads TGTGCCAGTAGGTGGGGGTACACCGGGGAGCTGTTTTTT. The gene calls are TRBV19 and TRBJ2-2; the D call may be TRBD1 or TRBD2 (5 bases each). V was pared by 6 bases and J by 3 bases, with 8 bases between. CDR3 length: 13 amino acids. Germline values: CDR1 LNHDA, CDR2 SQIVND (reference sequence).